This T cell receptor (beta chain) originates from a study of T cells after yellow fever vaccination. The V end lost 2 bases, the J end lost 4 bases, and 12 bases lay between the germline ends. There are 14 residues in the CDR3. CDR1 is SGHDT and CDR2 is YYEEEE in the germline V gene. Universal primer sites and UMIs were introduced during 5'RACE template-switching synthesis of TCR cDNA. TCRdb redid the calling of the 5' RACE reads with MiXCR, one entry per CDR3 protein. This sample has roughly 400,000 distinct CDR3 sequences, with about 19% found just once. Findings and limits, study-wide: Post-booster reappearance was seen for most primary-vaccination clones (around 96% CD4, around 89% CD8). A secondary response was less intense yet reached its peak sooner, at day 5 versus 15. In FACS-sorted repertoires, abundant clonotypes from the bulk population could appear as contaminants.

On this clonotype: Its antigen is not known.

V usage is TRBV5-6 and J usage is TRBJ1-2, with D unresolved. This receptor was obtained from a man aged 18 to 29 who received the YFV17D yellow fever vaccine. Sequencing used PBMCs, obtained before the yellow fever booster vaccination. The CDR3 region has the DNA TGTGCCAGCAGCTTAACCCAGGAGGTCTATGGCTACACCTTC. This translates into CASSLTQEVYGYTF.